The clone carrying this T cell receptor (beta chain) was counted a few times. This entry belongs to a study of cytomegalovirus exposure and HLA in healthy donors. This CDR3 is built from 13 residues. V dropped 4 bases and J dropped 4; count of bases not matched to a gene: 2. Germline V gene sequence: CDR1 SGHRS, CDR2 YFSETQ. Profiled with immunoSEQ multiplex PCR; TCRdb holds only in-frame clones, not every one. The data contain roughly 250,000 clones, around 85% of them seen just once; the ten biggest clones take up around 1.2%. This chain connects TRBV5-1 to TRBJ1-5, with 7 bases lining up with TRBD1. This receptor was taken from a woman aged 25 to 39 in good health and CMV-seropositive. Sequencing was carried out using PBMCs. Written as DNA, the CDR3 is TGCGCCAGCAGCCCGGGACAGAATCAGCCCCAGCATTTT. This codes for CASSPGQNQPQHF.